This paragraph reports one TCR beta chain. The clone's antigen remains unknown. Base qualities are not recorded, but no much larger clone differs from it by a single base. This record belongs to a study of regulatory and conventional T cells in breast cancer (dated by TCRdb to about 2015). Library method: PCR. The data were produced on a 454 GS FLX Titanium. Using fastp trimming at Q25 and MiXCR clonotype assembly, TCRdb reanalyzed the public sequencing data and kept in-frame beta chains. When rows share a CDR3 protein, they turn into one entry using the most common DNA and genes. The sample contains some 680 distinct CDR3 sequences, around 32% of them found a single time. The ten largest clones represent roughly 14% of the sample. Sample: regulatory T cells from blood. The source of this sequence is a female donor with breast cancer.

The sequenced DNA is TGTGCCAGCAGCCGACTAGCGGGACACGAGCAGTACTTC. Its translation reads: CASSRLAGHEQYF. The chain uses TRBV12-3 or TRBV12-4 and TRBJ2-7; 11 central bases correspond to TRBD2. CDR3 length: 13 amino acids, cysteine to phenylalanine. The CDR3 DNA has 39 bases and is translated from base 1. Germline trimming: 6 bases from V, 5 bases from J; junction bases outside gene matches: 3.